These 27 T cell receptor beta chains share one sample of origin, sequenced in a study of radiation and T cells in renal cell carcinoma. Only in-frame clones appear in the TCRdb table, and some are missing; sequencing was by immunoSEQ multiplex PCR. The sample records some 25,000 clones, 58% being singletons. Treatment here: treatment-naive control, cytoreductive nephrectomy. The sequenced sample was tumor tissue, obtained from a patient whose treatment was nephrectomy without radiotherapy. These receptors were taken from a man in his forties with renal cell carcinoma.

The sample holds a few counts of this clone. The chain has TRBV7-2 and TRBJ1-2; D might be TRBD1 (6 bases). V was shortened by 4 bases and J by 4 bases, with 16 bases between the two germline ends. This CDR3 is built from 15 residues. Germline CDR1 reads SGHTA; CDR2 reads FQGNSA. Written as DNA, the CDR3 is TGTGCCAGCAGCTCCTTTACAGGGCAGGGCTATGGCTACACCTTC. Its translation: CASSSFTGQGYGYTF.

This clone is termed medium-sized. The CDR3 bases are TGCGCCAGCAGCTTGGAGTCCGGGACTAGATGGGACGAGCAGTACTTC. This sequence encodes CASSLESGTRWDEQYF. J is TRBJ2-7 and V is TRBV5-1, with 8 bases identical to TRBD2. The V and J ends lost 0 bases and 5 bases, in that order; junction bases with no gene match: 10. The CDR3 loop spans 16 amino acids. Germline CDR1 SGHRS, CDR2 YFSETQ.

Concerning this clone: The sample carries other DNA sequences with the same CDR3. V is TRBV7-2 and J is TRBJ2-5; D may be TRBD1 (5 bases). The CDR3 is made up of 13 amino acids. Trimming took off 1 base at V and 4 bases at J, with 7 bases between the two ends. CDR1 and CDR2 from the germline V gene are SGHTA and FQGNSA. This chain's CDR3 is CASSLVGRETQYF. The CDR3 DNA follows: TGTGCCAGCAGCTTAGTGGGGCGAGAGACCCAGTACTTC.

This clone came up a few times. The CDR3 sequence is CATSTGSYEQYV. The CDR3 bases are TGTGCCACCTCGACAGGGTCCTACGAGCAGTACGTC. The chain has TRBV10-3 and TRBJ2-7; the match to TRBD1 covers 7 bases. The V gene's germline CDR1 is ENHRY and CDR2 SYGVKD. The CDR3 has 12 residues. With V trimmed by 10 bases and J by 1 base, 4 bases remained unmatched.

The chain employs TRBV27 and TRBJ1-1, with TRBD1 matching over 9 bases. CDR3 length equals 14 residues. Germline values: CDR1 MNHEY, CDR2 SMNVEV (reference sequence). Trimming at V came to 5 bases and at J to 4 bases, leaving 5 bases not matched to a gene. CDR3 DNA: TGTGCCAGCAGTCCATGGACAGGGGTCACTGAAGCTTTCTTT. Translation: CASSPWTGVTEAFF.

V and J are TRBV18 and TRBJ1-1, with D possibly TRBD1 on 5 matching bases. Germline V gene lookup returns CDR1 KGHSH and CDR2 LQKENI. The CDR3 contains 13 residues. Trimming removed 2 bases from V and 6 bases from J, with 10 bases in between. The CDR3 is CASSPEGTPEAFF. The CDR3 DNA reads as TGTGCCAGCTCACCAGAGGGGACCCCTGAAGCTTTCTTT.

The V gene is TRBV6-5, the J gene TRBJ1-2; TRBD1 is a possible D gene (5 bases). From germline, CDR1 is MNHEY and CDR2 SVGAGI. V was shortened by 5 bases and J by 2 bases, with 9 bases between the two germline ends. CDR3 length: 13 residues. The CDR3: CASSGRDNYGYTF. CDR3 sequence (DNA): TGTGCCAGCAGTGGCCGGGACAACTATGGCTACACCTTC.

V gene TRBV5-1 combines with J gene TRBJ1-2; no reliable D call. Germline assignment: CDR1 SGHRS and CDR2 YFSETQ. The V end lost 5 bases, the J end lost 5 bases, and 13 bases lay between the germline ends. CDR3 length: 13 residues. CDR3 loop: CASSPWAAYGYTF. The CDR3 bases are TGCGCCAGCAGTCCTTGGGCCGCTTATGGCTACACCTTC.

The chain employs TRBV9 and TRBJ2-5; 10 bases map to TRBD2. This CDR3 has 19 residues. Per the germline V gene, CDR1 is SGDLS and CDR2 is YYNGEE. V shed 0 bases, J shed 1 base, and the junction held 12 bases outside the gene matches. The CDR3 region is CASSVAGASGRWGQETQYF. The CDR3, as DNA: TGTGCCAGCAGCGTAGCTGGGGCTAGCGGGAGATGGGGCCAAGAGACCCAGTACTTC.

This clone was found once. The rearrangement links TRBV9 to TRBJ2-7; 7 bases align to TRBD2. This CDR3 spans 15 amino acids. Unmatched junction bases numbered 8, after V lost 0 bases and J lost 5 bases. In germline, CDR1 is SGDLS, CDR2 YYNGEE. This CDR3 reads CASSVEGGSTNEQYF. The CDR3 DNA reads as TGTGCCAGCAGCGTAGAGGGCGGGAGCACCAACGAGCAGTACTTC.

J is TRBJ1-1 and V is TRBV9; D ambiguous. Trimming removed 6 bases at V and 7 bases at J, with 13 bases between. Germline-derived CDR1 and CDR2 are SGDLS and YYNGEE. This CDR3 is built from 12 residues. The CDR3 coding sequence is TGTGCCAGCATGGGCTCCTCGGGTGAAGCTTTCTTT. Its translation is CASMGSSGEAFF. Combining the CDR3 with reference TRBV9 and TRBJ1-1 gives the whole variable domain DSGVTQTPKHLITATGQRVTLRCSPRSGDLSVYWYQQSLDQGLQFLIQYYNGEERAKGNILERFSAQQFPDLHSELNLSSLELGDSALYFCASMGSSGEAFFGQGTRLTVV.

J is TRBJ2-1 and V is TRBV2, with 12 positions matching TRBD2. The CDR3 is made up of 15 amino acids. From germline, CDR1 is SNHLY and CDR2 FYNNEI. V dropped 5 bases and J dropped 2; count of bases not matched to a gene: 1. CDR3: CASSRTSGAYNEQFF. CDR3 coding DNA: TGTGCCAGCAGTAGGACTAGCGGGGCCTACAATGAGCAGTTCTTC.

The chain combines TRBV6-6 with TRBJ1-1; no clear D gene. This CDR3 comprises 13 residues. Trimming shortened V by 2 bases and J by 4 bases, and 8 bases separated the two germline ends. Looked up from germline, CDR1 is MNHNY and CDR2 is SVGAGI (reference sequence). This CDR3 reads CASSYGRGTEAFF. The CDR3 coding sequence is TGTGCCAGCAGTTACGGGCGGGGCACTGAAGCTTTCTTT.

The genes are TRBV18 and TRBJ1-1, with unresolved D. CDR1 and CDR2 from the germline V gene are KGHSH and LQKENI. This CDR3 spans 24 amino acids. The V gene lost 6 bases and the J gene lost 0 bases, with 41 bases spanning the gap. The CDR3 DNA reads as TGTGCCAGCTCGCGCACGAGGCAGGCACATCCATCGCCAGTCTCTCAAAAAGTGAACACTGAAGCTTTCTTT. It is translated as CASSRTRQAHPSPVSQKVNTEAFF.

The chain joins TRBV4-1 to TRBJ1-5, with 8 nucleotides matching TRBD1. The ends lost 2 bases at V and 0 bases at J; junction bases unmatched: 3. The CDR3 spans 16 residues. Germline lookup yields CDR1 MGHRA and CDR2 YSYEKL. Here the CDR3 reads CASSQPDRDSNQPQHF. The CDR3 nucleotides read TGCGCCAGCAGCCAACCGGACAGGGATAGCAATCAGCCCCAGCATTTT.

The V call is TRBV11-3, the J call TRBJ2-1, with a possible D match to TRBD2 (6 bases). The CDR3 runs to 16 residues. V lost 1 base and J 0 bases, leaving 10 bases between the germline ends. CDR1 and CDR2 (germline): SGHNT, YENEEA. Here the CDR3 reads CASSLGVGSSYNEQFF. In nucleotides, the CDR3 is TGTGCCAGCAGCTTAGGGGTCGGGAGCTCCTACAATGAGCAGTTCTTC.

Of note for this clone: A junction boundary mismatches the germline segment, possibly from a read error. The CDR3 loop is CASSFGAGGDLFF. The CDR3 DNA reads TGTGCCAGCAGCTTCGGTGCAGGCGGGGATCTGTTTTTT. The V gene is TRBV7-2, the J gene TRBJ2-2, with TRBD2 as a possible D gene (6 bases). The CDR3 totals 13 residues. The germline gives CDR1 SGHTA, CDR2 FQGNSA.

The chain recombines TRBV6-1 with TRBJ1-2, with D perhaps matching TRBD1 (5 bases). The CDR3 has 14 residues. From germline, CDR1 is MNHNS and CDR2 SASEGT. The ends were cut back, 7 bases at V and 2 bases at J, with 14 bases in the middle. CDR3 region: CASILTGRNYGYTF. The CDR3 DNA follows: TGTGCCAGCATCCTTACAGGAAGGAACTATGGCTACACCTTC.

This clone was seen only a few times. The chain combines TRBV6-6 with TRBJ1-1, with unresolved D. Germline loops: CDR1 MNHNY, CDR2 SVGAGI (reference sequence). This CDR3 has 13 amino acids. V was clipped by 2 bases and J by 5 bases, with 9 bases between them. Here the CDR3 DNA reads TGTGCCAGCAGTTACGAGGTTAGGACTGAAGCTTTCTTT. This sequence encodes CASSYEVRTEAFF.

This clone was picked up a small number of times. V and J are TRBV6-5 and TRBJ2-1, with D maybe TRBD1 (6 bases). The CDR3 contains 13 residues. Germline V gene lookup returns CDR1 MNHEY and CDR2 SVGAGI. V was cut by 5 bases and J by 5 bases, with 10 bases left in between. CDR3 residues: CASSTGHNNEQFF. The CDR3 coding sequence is TGTGCCAGCAGTACGGGACACAACAATGAGCAGTTCTTC.

The rearrangement links TRBV7-9 to TRBJ1-1; no firm D call. The CDR3 length is 15 residues. Germline V gene data show CDR1 as SEHNR and CDR2 as FQNEAQ (reference sequence). V gave up 0 bases and J gave up 1 base, with 9 bases separating them. CDR3 loop: CASSLAFSGNTEAFF. CDR3 DNA sequence: TGTGCCAGCAGCTTAGCGTTCTCGGGGAACACTGAAGCTTTCTTT.

This clone qualifies as medium-sized. The V gene is TRBV19, the J gene TRBJ1-5; 12 bases fit TRBD1. Per the germline V gene, CDR1 is LNHDA and CDR2 is SQIVND (reference sequence). The CDR3 spans 17 residues. V shed 7 bases and J 0 bases; nucleotides not matched to a gene: 7. In DNA form, the CDR3 reads TGTGCCAGTAAACAGGGACAGGGGGCCGTTAGCAATCAGCCCCAGCATTTT. Translating it yields CASKQGQGAVSNQPQHF.

The chain employs TRBV6-5 and TRBJ1-1, with D perhaps matching TRBD1 (5 bases). CDR1 and CDR2 from the germline V gene are MNHEY and SVGAGI. V lost 4 bases, J lost 4 bases, and 10 bases lay in between. This CDR3 comprises 13 residues. In nucleotides, the CDR3 is TGTGCCAGCAGTTGGGGGGTGGGCACTGAAGCTTTCTTT. The encoded protein is CASSWGVGTEAFF.

A single count supports this clone. V gene TRBV5-1 combines with J gene TRBJ1-6; D not certain. Germline CDR1 SGHRS, CDR2 YFSETQ. The CDR3 totals 14 residues. Trimming shortened V by 5 bases and J by 8 bases, and 14 bases separated the two germline ends. The CDR3 here is CASRVRVGDSPLHF. The CDR3 nucleotides are TGCGCCAGCAGGGTCCGCGTGGGAGATTCACCCCTCCACTTT.

This clone was seen once. The V call is TRBV23-1, the J call TRBJ1-1, with a possible D match to TRBD1 (6 bases). TRBV23-1 is classed as an ORF, of uncertain function. This CDR3 is 18 amino acids long. V shed 3 bases and J shed 1 base, with 21 bases lying between them. CDR3 in DNA: TGCGCCAGCAGTCACTTGAAAGGTTCCGGGACAAAGAACACTGAAGCTTTCTTT. Its protein is CASSHLKGSGTKNTEAFF.

The rearrangement joins TRBV6-5 to TRBJ1-6; D uncertain. V shed 3 bases and J shed 9 bases, with 12 bases lying between them. This CDR3 has 14 residues. Germline V CDR1 and CDR2: MNHEY, SVGAGI. CDR3 in DNA: TGTGCCAGCAGTTATTTAGGAGGAAGTTCACCCCTCCACTTT. Translation: CASSYLGGSSPLHF.

This clone was seen more than once but under ten times. This chain connects TRBV27 to TRBJ1-5; no definite D call. Trimming took 3 bases from V and 3 from J, leaving 12 bases between them. The germline V gene has CDR1 MNHEY and CDR2 SMNVEV (reference sequence). There are 15 residues in the CDR3. The CDR3 reads CASSFDPGYNQPQHF. The CDR3 region has the DNA TGTGCCAGCAGTTTTGATCCGGGATACAATCAGCCCCAGCATTTT.